The 10 T cell receptor beta chains below come from one sample, sequenced in a study of post-analysis software for immune sequencing data. Whole-study findings and limits: About 5 TRBV segments (TRBV5-6, TRBV5-1 and TRBV20-1 among them) occurred more frequently in patients than in controls.

The authors incorporated unique molecular identifiers into the TCR beta cDNA libraries. TCRdb itself ran the PCR reads through MiXCR, one entry per CDR3 protein. Counted here are about 820,000 distinct CDR3 sequences, under 70% occurring once; the ten biggest clones make up 4% to 5.5%. These receptors have no identified antigens. Sample: blood. The source of these receptors is a girl between 5 and 17 years old with multiple sclerosis.

The J gene is TRBJ2-5, the V gene TRBV2; tentative D call: TRBD2 (6 bases). The CDR3 loop spans 14 amino acids. V lost 10 bases and J 6 bases, leaving 21 bases between the germline ends. Germline V gene lookup returns CDR1 SNHLY and CDR2 FYNNEI. The CDR3 loop is CAIEPRRGPKTQYF. DNA of the CDR3: TGTGCCATAGAGCCCCGGCGGGGCCCAAAGACCCAGTACTTC.

The CDR3 DNA reads as TGTGCCAGCAGCCCTACCGGGACAGGGGATGGCTACACCTTC. It yields the protein CASSPTGTGDGYTF. The V call is TRBV9, the J call TRBJ1-2, with 10 bases matching TRBD1. This CDR3 has 14 amino acids. Germline values: CDR1 SGDLS, CDR2 YYNGEE. J was trimmed by 6 bases and V by 4 bases; bases with no gene match: 6.

This clonotype was found a few times. The CDR3 DNA reads as TGTGCCAGCAGCCCGCGAGGGGGCAGCGAGCAGTACTTC. Translating it yields CASSPRGGSEQYF. The gene calls are TRBV6-5 and TRBJ2-7; 7 positions agree with TRBD1. Germline V gene lookup returns CDR1 MNHEY and CDR2 SVGAGI. The CDR3 loop spans 13 amino acids. With V trimmed by 6 bases and J by 6 bases, 8 bases remained unmatched.

This chain joins TRBV29-1 and TRBJ1-2; D remains ambiguous. From germline, CDR1 is SQVTM and CDR2 ANQGSEA. The CDR3 covers 9 residues. The ends were cut back, 3 bases at V and 10 bases at J, with 6 bases in the middle. CDR3 nucleotide sequence: TGCAGCGTTGAGAAGGCCTACACCTTC. Translating it yields CSVEKAYTF.

V gene TRBV29-1 combines with J gene TRBJ2-5, with 7 positions matching TRBD1. The CDR3 contains 12 residues. Germline CDR1 reads SQVTM; CDR2 reads ANQGSEA. V lost 5 bases, J lost 2 bases, and 2 bases stayed unmatched. The DNA of the CDR3 is TGCAGCGTTCGACAGGGACAAGAGACCCAGTACTTC. It codes for CSVRQGQETQYF.

This clonotype has a single count. The V and J genes are TRBV20-1 and TRBJ2-1, with 8 positions matching TRBD2. CDR1 is DFQATT, CDR2 SNEGSKA, per germline (reference sequence). V was clipped by 2 bases and J by 1 base; unmatched bases: 4. The CDR3 sequence is 15 residues long. CDR3 region: CSARSIAGSYNEQFF. The CDR3 bases are TGCAGTGCTAGATCGATAGCGGGATCCTACAATGAGCAGTTCTTC.

This sequence joins TRBV2 and TRBJ2-4; 9 nucleotides match TRBD1. Germline V lookup: CDR1 SNHLY, CDR2 FYNNEI. CDR3 length: 16 residues. The V gene end was trimmed by 6 bases and the J gene end by 9 bases; junction bases not matched to a gene: 15. The CDR3: CASSGDRVHLGVIQYF. The CDR3 coding sequence is TGTGCCAGCAGCGGGGACAGGGTCCACCTGGGCGTCATTCAGTACTTC.

The chain employs TRBV5-1 and TRBJ2-1; D perhaps matches TRBD2 (7 bases). CDR1 SGHRS and CDR2 YFSETQ come from the germline V gene. The CDR3 loop spans 14 amino acids. V was trimmed by 4 bases and J by 8 bases, leaving 16 bases between them. The CDR3 is CASSTPLGGDEQFF. In DNA, the CDR3 is TGCGCCAGCAGCACCCCACTAGGGGGGGATGAGCAGTTCTTC.

The chain combines TRBV20-1 with TRBJ1-1; D gene ambiguous. Between the trimmed V and J ends, which lost 1 base and 0 bases, there was a span of 6 bases. The CDR3 loop spans 13 amino acids. Germline assignment: CDR1 DFQATT and CDR2 SNEGSKA (reference sequence). The chain's CDR3 is CSARGPVNTEAFF. Here the CDR3 DNA reads TGCAGTGCTAGAGGTCCAGTGAACACTGAAGCTTTCTTT.

This rearrangement joins TRBV5-5 to TRBJ1-2; D ambiguous. The germline V and J ends were trimmed by 0 bases and 4 bases, with 13 bases remaining between them. The germline CDR1 and CDR2 sequences are SGHKS and YYEKEE (reference sequence). The CDR3 contains 15 residues. The chain's CDR3 is CASSLVNAQSYGYTF. CDR3 DNA sequence: TGTGCCAGCAGCTTGGTCAACGCACAGAGCTATGGCTACACCTTC.